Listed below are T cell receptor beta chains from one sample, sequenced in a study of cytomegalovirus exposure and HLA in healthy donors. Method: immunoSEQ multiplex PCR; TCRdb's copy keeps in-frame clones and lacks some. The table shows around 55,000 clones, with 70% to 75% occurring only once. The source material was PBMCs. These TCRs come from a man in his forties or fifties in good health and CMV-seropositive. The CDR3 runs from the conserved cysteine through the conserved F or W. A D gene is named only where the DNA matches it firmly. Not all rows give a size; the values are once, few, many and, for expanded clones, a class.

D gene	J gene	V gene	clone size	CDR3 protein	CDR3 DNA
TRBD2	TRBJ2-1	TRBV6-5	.	CASSYGGGEDEQFF	TGTGCCAGCAGTTACGGCGGGGGGGAAGATGAGCAGTTCTTC
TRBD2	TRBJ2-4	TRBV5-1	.	CASSPTGTSGGVNIQYF	TGCGCCAGCAGCCCGACCGGGACTAGCGGGGGGGTGAACATTCAGTACTTC
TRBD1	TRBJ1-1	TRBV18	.	CASSPYSGQGDTEAFF	TGTGCCAGCTCACCATACTCGGGACAGGGGGACACTGAAGCTTTCTTT
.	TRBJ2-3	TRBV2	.	CASSNRGLTDTQYF	TGTGCCAGCAGTAACAGGGGACTCACAGATACGCAGTATTTT
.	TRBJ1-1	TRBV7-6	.	CASSLGQANTEAFF	TGTGCCAGCAGCTTAGGCCAAGCGAACACTGAAGCTTTCTTT
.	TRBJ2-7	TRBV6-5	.	CASSSRQEQYF	TGTGCCAGCAGTTCTCGACAAGAGCAGTACTTC
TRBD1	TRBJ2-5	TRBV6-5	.	CASRLDRGHQETQYF	TGTGCCAGCAGATTGGACAGGGGCCACCAAGAGACCCAGTACTTC
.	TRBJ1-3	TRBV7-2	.	CASSLGGGAGGNTIYF	TGTGCCAGCAGCTTGGGTGGAGGGGCCGGTGGAAACACCATATATTTT
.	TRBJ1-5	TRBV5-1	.	CASSLDAGYNQPQHF	TGCGCCAGCAGCTTGGATGCGGGGTACAATCAGCCCCAGCATTTT
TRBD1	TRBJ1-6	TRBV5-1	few	CASSFSSGTGSPLHF	TGCGCCAGCAGCTTCTCATCCGGGACAGGTTCACCCCTCCACTTT
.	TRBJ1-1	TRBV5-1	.	CASSLGQGGRAFF	TGCGCCAGCAGCTTGGGTCAGGGAGGGAGAGCTTTCTTT
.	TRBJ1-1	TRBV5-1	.	CASSVTPNTEAFF	TGCGCCAGCAGCGTTACACCGAACACTGAAGCTTTCTTT
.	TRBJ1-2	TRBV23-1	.	CASSQSQSNYGYTF	TGCGCCAGCAGTCAATCACAGTCTAACTATGGCTACACCTTC
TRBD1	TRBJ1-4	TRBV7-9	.	CASSLQGAGEKLFF	TGTGCCAGCAGCTTACAGGGGGCTGGTGAAAAACTGTTTTTT
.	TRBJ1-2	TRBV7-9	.	CASDRDGMGGYTF	TGTGCCAGCGATCGTGACGGGATGGGCGGCTACACCTTC
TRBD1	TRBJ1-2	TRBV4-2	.	CASSQTGGGYGYTF	TGTGCCAGCAGCCAAACAGGGGGCGGCTATGGCTACACCTTC
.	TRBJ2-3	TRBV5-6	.	CASSFEGVRPDTQYF	TGTGCCAGCAGCTTTGAAGGGGTTAGGCCAGATACGCAGTATTTT
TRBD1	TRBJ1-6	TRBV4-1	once	CASSRTGVNSPLHF	TGCGCCAGCAGCCGGACAGGCGTTAATTCACCCCTCCACTTT
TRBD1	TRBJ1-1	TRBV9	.	CASSSGTVNTEAFF	TGTGCCAGCAGCTCAGGGACAGTGAACACTGAAGCTTTCTTT
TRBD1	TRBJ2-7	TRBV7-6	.	CASSLVGTGGVGEQYF	TGTGCCAGCAGCTTAGTTGGGACAGGGGGCGTGGGGGAGCAGTACTTC
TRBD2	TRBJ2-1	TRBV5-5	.	CASSSLAGGPNHEQFF	TGTGCCAGCAGTTCGTTAGCGGGGGGGCCAAATCATGAGCAGTTCTTC
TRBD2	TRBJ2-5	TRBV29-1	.	CSVGTSGEVAETQYF	TGCAGCGTTGGGACTAGCGGGGAGGTCGCAGAGACCCAGTACTTC
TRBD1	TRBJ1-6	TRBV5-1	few	CASSYPDRDNSPLHF	TGCGCCAGCAGCTACCCAGACAGGGACAATTCACCCCTCCACTTT